The 17 T cell receptor beta chains presented below share a single source sample, sequenced in a study of cytomegalovirus exposure and HLA in healthy donors. Using immunoSEQ multiplex PCR, the repertoire was profiled, and TCRdb retains in-frame clones only, with some absent. The sample contains roughly 110,000 clones, 88% of which appear only once. What was sequenced was PBMCs. These receptors were obtained from a woman aged 18-35 years in good health and CMV-seropositive.

This clone was seen just once. The chain employs TRBV6-1 and TRBJ1-1, with D perhaps matching TRBD1 (6 bases). The CDR3 extends over 14 amino acids. V gave up 4 bases and J gave up 2 bases, with 11 bases separating them. Germline lookup yields CDR1 MNHNS and CDR2 SASEGT. CDR3 coding DNA: TGTGCCAGCAGTGGGACAGAGCTCAACACTGAAGCTTTCTTT. Residues: CASSGTELNTEAFF.

This clone was seen a single time. The rearrangement uses TRBV29-1 and TRBJ2-3; 7 bases match TRBD2. Germline CDR1 SQVTM, CDR2 ANQGSEA. Trimming took 4 bases from V and 4 from J; bases not matched to a gene: 5. The CDR3 is 13 residues long. CDR3 coding DNA: TGCAGCGTTGGAGCGGGGTATCCAGATACGCAGTATTTT. Translating gives CSVGAGYPDTQYF.

V gene TRBV4-1 combines with J gene TRBJ2-5, with a tentative D call TRBD2 (6 bases). The V gene's germline CDR1 is MGHRA and CDR2 YSYEKL. The ends were cut back, 3 bases at V and 5 bases at J, with 13 bases in the middle. The CDR3 consists of 14 residues. Written as DNA, the CDR3 is TGCGCCAGCAGCCACTATGGGACTGCGGAGACCCAGTACTTC. This gives the protein CASSHYGTAETQYF.

The count of this clone is one. The V call is TRBV29-1, the J call TRBJ1-3; 7 bases align to TRBD1. Germline V lookup: CDR1 SQVTM, CDR2 ANQGSEA. J gave up 3 bases and V 7 bases, and 9 bases lay outside the gene matches. The length of the CDR3 is 14 residues. The CDR3 sequence: CSATGVWGGNTIYF. The CDR3 DNA reads TGCAGCGCAACAGGGGTTTGGGGTGGAAACACCATATATTTT.

The V call is TRBV27, the J call TRBJ2-1; a possible D gene is TRBD2 (5 bases). The germline gives CDR1 MNHEY, CDR2 SMNVEV (reference sequence). CDR3 size: 12 residues. The V end was cut by 7 bases, the J end by 5 bases, with 9 bases between. The CDR3 region has the DNA TGTGCCAGCACCGGGGAGAACAATGAGCAGTTCTTC. It is translated as CASTGENNEQFF.

The chain is built from TRBV5-4 and TRBJ2-3; 8 bases are shared with TRBD2. CDR1 SGHNT and CDR2 YYREEE come from the germline V gene (reference sequence). CDR3 length: 17 amino acids. J gave up 0 bases and V 0 bases, and 6 bases lay outside the gene matches. The CDR3 here is CASSLAPGGESTDTQYF. CDR3 DNA sequence: TGTGCCAGCAGCTTGGCCCCCGGGGGGGAGAGCACAGATACGCAGTATTTT. Complete variable domain (other parts from reference TRBV5-4 and TRBJ2-3): ETGVTQSPTHLIKTRGQQVTLRCSSQSGHNTVSWYQQALGQGPQFIFQYYREEENGRGNFPPRFSGLQFPNYSSELNVNALELDDSALYLCASSLAPGGESTDTQYFGPGTRLTVL.

The rearrangement links TRBV6-1 to TRBJ1-2; D perhaps matches TRBD1 (6 bases). The CDR3 runs 15 residues. CDR1 and CDR2 from the germline V gene are MNHNS and SASEGT. Trimming left V 6 bases short and J 0 bases short, with 14 bases between. The CDR3 coding sequence is TGTGCCAGCAGAACTAACAGGGCCCCTAACTATGGCTACACCTTC. Protein: CASRTNRAPNYGYTF.

The V call is TRBV4-1, the J call TRBJ2-2; D perhaps matches TRBD2 (6 bases). Per germline, CDR1 MGHRA and CDR2 YSYEKL. This CDR3 region has 18 residues. V lost 0 bases and J 5 bases, leaving 19 bases between the germline ends. In DNA, the CDR3 is TGCGCCAGCAGCCAAGATAGGGAGGTTTTTGGAAGAACCGGGGAGCTGTTTTTT. Translating gives CASSQDREVFGRTGELFF.

The V and J genes are TRBV2 and TRBJ2-3; TRBD2 might be the D (6 bases). Germline CDR1 reads SNHLY; CDR2 reads FYNNEI. V dropped 3 bases and J dropped 11 bases, with 9 bases sitting between them. The CDR3 contains 11 residues. Here the CDR3 reads CASSEGGGQYF. In nucleotides, the CDR3 is TGTGCCAGCAGTGAGGGGGGAGGGCAGTATTTT. The full variable domain, rest sourced from reference TRBV2 and TRBJ2-3, is EPEVTQTPSHQVTQMGQEVILRCVPISNHLYFYWYRQILGQKVEFLVSFYNNEISEKSEIFDDQFSVERPDGSNFTLKIRSTKLEDSAMYFCASSEGGGQYFGPGTRLTVL.

The V call is TRBV28, the J call TRBJ1-3; 9 bases match TRBD1. Germline assignment: CDR1 MDHEN and CDR2 SYDVKM. Trimming cost V 6 bases and J 6 bases; bases outside gene matches: 6. This CDR3 has 14 residues. CDR3 nucleotide sequence: TGTGCCAGCAGACGGGGACAGGGAGAAAACACCATATATTTT. This gives the protein CASRRGQGENTIYF.

This clone was recorded a few times. This chain links TRBV13 with TRBJ2-2, with a tentative D call TRBD2 (5 bases). Germline V gives CDR1 PRHDT, CDR2 FYEKMQ (reference sequence). Trimming took 2 bases from V and 9 from J, leaving 7 bases between them. This CDR3 has 12 amino acids. The CDR3 sequence: CASSLPGRELFF. CDR3 DNA sequence: TGTGCCAGCAGCTTACCGGGGAGGGAGCTGTTTTTT.

The J gene is TRBJ1-2, the V gene TRBV6-5; TRBD1 might be the D (6 bases). Looked up from germline, CDR1 is MNHEY and CDR2 is SVGAGI. The CDR3 is 14 residues long. Trimming removed 0 bases at V and 7 bases at J, with 12 bases between. The CDR3 loop is CASSYSRGGIGYTF. The CDR3 DNA sequence: TGTGCCAGCAGTTACTCACGAGGGGGTATTGGCTACACCTTC.

This chain joins TRBV5-4 and TRBJ2-3, with TRBD2 matching over 7 bases. Unmatched junction bases numbered 7, after V lost 4 bases and J lost 2 bases. Germline V gene data show CDR1 as SGHNT and CDR2 as YYREEE (reference sequence). CDR3 length equals 15 residues. CDR3 in DNA: TGTGCCAGCAGCCACGGGACTAAATCCACAGATACGCAGTATTTT. Translated, it gives CASSHGTKSTDTQYF.

V and J are TRBV19 and TRBJ1-2; 9 bases fit TRBD1. Germline assignment: CDR1 LNHDA and CDR2 SQIVND (reference sequence). The V segment lost 3 bases and the J segment 8 bases; nucleotides outside the gene matches: 4. CDR3 length: 13 amino acids. CDR3 bases: TGTGCCAGTAGTATTCGGACAGGGGAAGGCTACACCTTC. Amino acid sequence: CASSIRTGEGYTF.

This rearrangement joins TRBV2 to TRBJ1-5; TRBD1 matches 9 bases. This CDR3 contains 15 residues. V lost 3 bases and J lost 3; bases outside the gene matches: 3. The germline gives CDR1 SNHLY, CDR2 FYNNEI. CDR3 nucleotide sequence: TGTGCCAGCAGTGATGGGACAGGGATCAATCAGCCCCAGCATTTT. It yields the protein CASSDGTGINQPQHF.

The rearrangement links TRBV28 to TRBJ2-2; 7 nucleotides match TRBD2. The germline gives CDR1 MDHEN, CDR2 SYDVKM. The CDR3 contains 15 residues. V shed 6 bases and J 4 bases; nucleotides not matched to a gene: 8. CDR3 protein: CASSSRGTGTGELFF. DNA of the CDR3: TGTGCCAGCAGCTCGCGGGGGACGGGCACCGGGGAGCTGTTTTTT.

This clone was observed a single time. The J gene is TRBJ2-2, the V gene TRBV7-6, with 9 bases that match TRBD2. Germline CDR1 SGHVS, CDR2 FNYEAQ. The CDR3 extends over 18 amino acids. The V gene end was trimmed by 5 bases and the J gene end by 7 bases; junction bases not matched to a gene: 17. This CDR3 reads CASSRSAPMRGGIGELFF. The DNA for the CDR3 is TGTGCCAGCAGCAGATCGGCTCCTATGCGGGGGGGGATCGGGGAGCTGTTTTTT.